This passage covers 29 T cell receptor beta chains from one sample sequenced in a study of shared clonotypes between healthy human individuals. Assay: immunoSEQ multiplex PCR; the TCRdb copy retains only in-frame clones and omits some. Of approximately 2,000,000 clones in the sample, roughly 90% were seen once. The sample taken for sequencing was naive CD4+ T cells from PBMCs. Specified subset: CD45RA+ positively selected. These receptors were collected from a man aged 18 to 30 in good health. Some clones in this sample may be carry-over from other donors' samples.

The J gene is TRBJ2-5, the V gene TRBV5-1, with D perhaps matching TRBD1 or TRBD2 (5 bases each). V was trimmed by 3 bases and J by 3 bases, leaving 15 bases between them. CDR3 length equals 15 residues. The V gene's germline CDR1 is SGHRS and CDR2 YFSETQ. This chain's CDR3 is CASSSKTGTKETQYF. CDR3 DNA: TGCGCCAGCAGCTCTAAAACCGGGACCAAAGAGACCCAGTACTTC.

V and J are TRBV6-1 and TRBJ1-3; TRBD1 matches 8 bases. CDR1 is MNHNS and CDR2 is SASEGT in the germline V gene. Trimming took 6 bases from V and 3 from J; bases not matched to a gene: 10. This CDR3 region has 16 residues. This CDR3 is CASREQGGNRGNTIYF. Written as DNA, the CDR3 is TGTGCCAGCAGGGAACAGGGGGGTAATCGTGGAAACACCATATATTTT.

This chain connects TRBV28 to TRBJ2-7; D unclear. The CDR3 consists of 11 residues. The germline CDR1 and CDR2 sequences are MDHEN and SYDVKM. V lost 6 bases and J lost 5, with 8 bases in between. The CDR3 DNA reads TGTGCCAGCAGCTCCTTCCACGAGCAGTACTTC. Protein sequence: CASSSFHEQYF.

This clone was counted a few times. The gene calls are TRBV19 and TRBJ2-2; 10 positions match TRBD1. CDR1 is LNHDA and CDR2 is SQIVND in the germline V gene (reference sequence). The ends lost 4 bases at V and 6 bases at J; junction bases unmatched: 5. The CDR3 runs 15 residues. CDR3 sequence reads: CASSTGQGEAGELFF. The CDR3 DNA follows: TGTGCCAGTAGTACCGGACAGGGGGAGGCCGGGGAGCTGTTTTTT.

The chain is built from TRBV11-2 and TRBJ2-7, with D uncertain. The CDR3 consists of 16 residues. Germline CDR1 is SGHAT and CDR2 is FQNNGV. V lost 5 bases, J lost 0 bases, and 17 bases lay in between. CDR3 nucleotides: TGTGCCAGCAGCACAACACCCGGATTCACCTCCTACGAGCAGTACTTC. Amino acids: CASSTTPGFTSYEQYF.

The V gene is TRBV7-2, the J gene TRBJ1-3; possible D gene TRBD1, 5 bases. The germline V and J ends were trimmed by 5 bases and 0 bases, with 8 bases remaining between them. This CDR3 region has 14 residues. Germline V gives CDR1 SGHTA, CDR2 FQGNSA. Written as DNA, the CDR3 is TGTGCCAGCAGCCGGGACTTCTCTGGAAACACCATATATTTT. Its translation: CASSRDFSGNTIYF.

The chain couples TRBV7-9 to TRBJ1-1; 11 bases are a match to TRBD1. J gave up 5 bases and V 5 bases, and 4 bases lay outside the gene matches. Germline-derived CDR1 and CDR2 are SEHNR and FQNEAQ (reference sequence). The CDR3 totals 14 residues. CDR3 in amino acids: CASSIGTGGTEAFF. CDR3 bases: TGTGCCAGCAGCATAGGGACAGGGGGAACTGAAGCTTTCTTT.

V and J are TRBV13 and TRBJ2-5; 10 bases fit TRBD2. The CDR3 covers 14 residues. The ends lost 5 bases at V and 5 bases at J; junction bases unmatched: 5. The germline gives CDR1 PRHDT, CDR2 FYEKMQ (reference sequence). CDR3 nucleotides: TGTGCCAGCAGCCAGCGGGAGGGCTACGAGACCCAGTACTTC. It is translated as CASSQREGYETQYF.

This clone was detected once. The chain combines TRBV5-1 with TRBJ2-1; 16 bases are a match to TRBD2. Germline V gives CDR1 SGHRS, CDR2 YFSETQ. V lost 4 bases and J lost 3; bases outside the gene matches: 7. This CDR3 has 18 amino acids. CDR3: CASSLGLAGGKDYNEQFF. The CDR3 DNA reads TGCGCCAGCAGCCTGGGACTAGCGGGAGGGAAGGACTACAATGAGCAGTTCTTC.

The V and J genes are TRBV14 and TRBJ2-1; 9 positions agree with TRBD1. This CDR3 spans 16 amino acids. V was clipped by 4 bases and J by 6 bases; unmatched bases: 10. CDR1 and CDR2 from the germline V gene are SGHDN and FVKESK. CDR3 protein: CASSPLWGQGSNEQFF. The CDR3 DNA reads TGTGCCAGCAGCCCTCTTTGGGGACAGGGTTCCAATGAGCAGTTCTTC.

On this clone itself: Different DNA sequences within this sample yield the same CDR3. The chain combines TRBV29-1 with TRBJ2-1; a possible D gene is TRBD2 (6 bases). The ends were cut back, 2 bases at V and 1 base at J, with 9 bases in the middle. Per germline, CDR1 SQVTM and CDR2 ANQGSEA. This CDR3 spans 14 amino acids. This CDR3 reads CSVERRGSYNEQFF. The DNA of the CDR3 is TGCAGCGTTGAACGGCGGGGTTCCTACAATGAGCAGTTCTTC.

The chain is built from TRBV15 and TRBJ2-1; 7 positions match TRBD1. There are 16 residues in the CDR3. Germline V gives CDR1 LNHNV, CDR2 YYDKDF (reference sequence). The V segment lost 1 base and the J segment 12 bases; nucleotides outside the gene matches: 15. The CDR3 DNA reads TGTGCCACCAGCAGAGTGACGGGACAGATAATTAGTGGGCAGTTCTTC. Translating it yields CATSRVTGQIISGQFF. Using reference TRBV15 and TRBJ2-1 for the parts outside the CDR3, the full variable domain is DAMVIQNPRYQVTQFGKPVTLSCSQTLNHNVMYWYQQKSSQAPKLLFHYYDKDFNNEADTPDNFQSRRPNTSFCFLDIRSPGLGDTAMYLCATSRVTGQIISGQFFGPGTRLTVL.

The chain joins TRBV2 to TRBJ2-4; D is uncertain. V was trimmed by 3 bases and J by 8 bases, leaving 5 bases between them. The CDR3 is 11 amino acids. Per germline, CDR1 SNHLY and CDR2 FYNNEI. The CDR3 bases are TGTGCCAGCAGTGACGGACACATTCAGTACTTC. This sequence encodes CASSDGHIQYF. The whole variable domain, remainder taken from reference TRBV2 and TRBJ2-4, is EPEVTQTPSHQVTQMGQEVILRCVPISNHLYFYWYRQILGQKVEFLVSFYNNEISEKSEIFDDQFSVERPDGSNFTLKIRSTKLEDSAMYFCASSDGHIQYFGAGTRLSVL.

The chain joins TRBV28 to TRBJ2-7, with TRBD1 as a possible D gene (6 bases). This CDR3 is 15 amino acids long. V shed 4 bases and J shed 3 bases, with 16 bases lying between them. CDR1 MDHEN and CDR2 SYDVKM come from the germline V gene. CDR3 nucleotides: TGTGCCAGCAGTTCCGCTGGACAGCGATACTACGAGCAGTACTTC. This translates into CASSSAGQRYYEQYF.

The V call is TRBV18, the J call TRBJ1-1; 8 bases fit TRBD1. Germline V gene lookup returns CDR1 KGHSH and CDR2 LQKENI. J gave up 4 bases and V 3 bases, and 13 bases lay outside the gene matches. The CDR3 runs to 17 residues. The CDR3 is CASSPRTGHRDSTEAFF. The CDR3 nucleotides read TGTGCCAGCTCACCCAGGACAGGGCATCGGGATAGCACTGAAGCTTTCTTT.

The gene calls are TRBV28 and TRBJ2-7, with D tentatively TRBD1 (6 bases). Germline V gene data show CDR1 as MDHEN and CDR2 as SYDVKM. V was clipped by 4 bases and J by 3 bases, with 19 bases between them. This CDR3 has 16 amino acids. CDR3 in amino acids: CASSSKGQSPLYEQYF. As DNA, the CDR3 is TGTGCCAGCAGTTCAAAGGGACAATCCCCCCTCTACGAGCAGTACTTC.

V and J are TRBV7-2 and TRBJ1-2; perhaps TRBD1 as D (5 bases). The V and J ends lost 3 bases and 7 bases respectively, with 12 bases between them. The CDR3 is 13 residues long. Germline-derived CDR1 and CDR2 are SGHTA and FQGNSA. The DNA of the CDR3 is TGTGCCAGCAGCTTCTCCAGGGCGGTTGGCTACACCTTC. Translated, it gives CASSFSRAVGYTF.

As DNA, the CDR3 is TGTGCCAGCAAACGGGACGGAAACACCGGGGAGCTGTTTTTT. Translated: CASKRDGNTGELFF. The J gene is TRBJ2-2, the V gene TRBV2; D is perhaps TRBD1 or TRBD2 (5 bases each). V was pared by 7 bases and J by 2 bases, with 11 bases between. This CDR3 is 14 amino acids long. CDR1 is SNHLY and CDR2 is FYNNEI in the germline V gene. The variable domain in full, completed from reference TRBV2 and TRBJ2-2, reads EPEVTQTPSHQVTQMGQEVILRCVPISNHLYFYWYRQILGQKVEFLVSFYNNEISEKSEIFDDQFSVERPDGSNFTLKIRSTKLEDSAMYFCASKRDGNTGELFFGEGSRLTVL.

The V call is TRBV28, the J call TRBJ1-5, with D perhaps matching TRBD1 (5 bases). Germline V gene sequence: CDR1 MDHEN, CDR2 SYDVKM. This CDR3 is 12 amino acids long. V was pared by 7 bases and J by 3 bases, with 7 bases between. This CDR3 reads CASTGNNQPQHF. The CDR3 region has the DNA TGTGCCAGCACAGGGAACAATCAGCCCCAGCATTTT.

The V and J genes are TRBV5-1 and TRBJ1-1; D unclear. Trimming stripped 3 bases from V and 5 bases from J, with 14 bases between. The germline CDR1 and CDR2 sequences are SGHRS and YFSETQ. CDR3 length: 14 amino acids. This CDR3 reads CASSYKGSGTEAFF. CDR3 coding DNA: TGCGCCAGCAGCTATAAGGGTTCGGGGACTGAAGCTTTCTTT.

This sequence joins TRBV5-6 and TRBJ2-7, with D possibly being TRBD2 (6 bases). The CDR3 consists of 14 residues. Trimming left V 4 bases short and J 2 bases short, with 13 bases between. Germline CDR1 SGHDT, CDR2 YYEEEE. CDR3 protein: CASSPVPGAYEQYF. As DNA, the CDR3 is TGTGCCAGCAGCCCCGTTCCGGGGGCCTACGAGCAGTACTTC.

This clone has just one count. The J gene is TRBJ1-3, the V gene TRBV23-1; D not resolved. TRBV23-1 qualifies as an ORF whose function is uncertain. The CDR3 runs 11 residues. The V and J ends lost 7 bases and 4 bases respectively, with 5 bases between them. As DNA, the CDR3 is TGCGCCAGCACCCTAGGAAACACCATATATTTT. Protein sequence: CASTLGNTIYF.

This chain links TRBV28 with TRBJ2-1; D gene uncertain. Germline V lookup: CDR1 MDHEN, CDR2 SYDVKM. The CDR3 sequence is 17 residues long. Trimming removed 2 bases at V and 9 bases at J, with 23 bases between. This chain's CDR3 is CASSLPNLSGRLAEQFF. CDR3 nucleotides: TGTGCCAGCAGTTTACCAAATCTATCCGGGCGCCTTGCTGAGCAGTTCTTC. Drawing the rest from reference TRBV28 and TRBJ2-1, the complete variable domain is DVKVTQSSRYLVKRTGEKVFLECVQDMDHENMFWYRQDPGLGLRLIYFSYDVKMKEKGDIPEGYSVSREKKERFSLILESASTNQTSMYLCASSLPNLSGRLAEQFFGPGTRLTVL.

The J gene is TRBJ2-4, the V gene TRBV30; D is unclear. In germline, CDR1 is GTSNPN, CDR2 SVGIG (reference sequence). The CDR3 contains 17 residues. Trimming took 3 bases from V and 0 from J, leaving 18 bases between them. CDR3 in DNA: TGTGCCTGGAGCGTCGGATCAGATCTCCTAGCCAAAAACATTCAGTACTTC. It specifies CAWSVGSDLLAKNIQYF. Using reference TRBV30 and TRBJ2-4 for the parts outside the CDR3, the full variable domain is SQTIHQWPATLVQPVGSPLSLECTVEGTSNPNLYWYRQAAGRGLQLLFYSVGIGQISSEVPQNLSASRPQDRQFILSSKKLLLSDSGFYLCAWSVGSDLLAKNIQYFGAGTRLSVL.

The genes are TRBV29-1 and TRBJ2-7; D tentatively fits TRBD1 or TRBD2 (5 bases each). CDR1 SQVTM and CDR2 ANQGSEA come from the germline V gene. The CDR3 has 12 residues. V lost 2 bases to trimming and J lost 6 bases, with 11 bases between them. CDR3 DNA: TGCAGCGTTGAATCCGGGGCTGGCGAGCAGTACTTC. This sequence encodes CSVESGAGEQYF.

The chain links TRBV12-5 to TRBJ2-5; unclear D gene. Trimming removed 2 bases from V and 2 bases from J, with 9 bases in between. Germline V gene sequence: CDR1 LGHNT, CDR2 FRNRAP. This CDR3 is 14 amino acids long. The CDR3 region has the DNA TGTGCTAGTGGTTTGTGGCCAGAACAAGAGACCCAGTACTTC. Amino acids: CASGLWPEQETQYF.

V and J are TRBV9 and TRBJ1-3; maybe TRBD1 (5 bases). Trimming stripped 5 bases from V and 7 bases from J, with 7 bases between. CDR3 length equals 11 residues. Germline CDR1 reads SGDLS; CDR2 reads YYNGEE. This chain's CDR3 is CASSRGNTIYF. For the CDR3, the DNA is TGTGCCAGCAGTCGGGGGAACACCATATATTTT.

The chain couples TRBV5-4 to TRBJ2-5; no firm D call. Looked up from germline, CDR1 is SGHNT and CDR2 is YYREEE (reference sequence). V dropped 0 bases and J dropped 2 bases, with 11 bases sitting between them. CDR3 length equals 15 residues. The chain's CDR3 is CASSLVSLAQETQYF. The DNA of the CDR3 is TGTGCCAGCAGCTTGGTCTCTCTGGCTCAAGAGACCCAGTACTTC.

The rearrangement uses TRBV7-9 and TRBJ1-5; TRBD1 agrees at 8 bases. This CDR3 has 13 residues. The germline V gene has CDR1 SEHNR and CDR2 FQNEAQ (reference sequence). The trim removed 4 bases at V and 6 bases at J, leaving 2 bases unmatched. This CDR3 is CASSSTGVQPQHF. Written as DNA, the CDR3 is TGTGCCAGCAGCTCGACAGGGGTTCAGCCCCAGCATTTT.